This section outlines one TCR beta chain sequence together with its context. Based on its abundance in the sample, this clonotype is medium-sized (0.01 to 0.1%). No antigen is known for it. No per-base quality is available; no much larger clone lies one base away. The data were taken from a study of HIV-infected patients and healthy controls (dated by TCRdb to 2013 to 2014). The library came from 5' RACE. Sequencing relied on an Illumina MiSeq. TCRdb ran its own pipeline on the public reads, namely fastp trimming at Q25 and MiXCR clone calling, and kept in-frame beta chains. For every CDR3 protein sequence, its rows merge into one entry that carries the most common genes and DNA. Present in this sample are roughly 20,000 distinct CDR3 sequences, roughly 20% of which were seen just once. The ten largest clonotypes hold roughly a third of the sample. From its cysteine to its phenylalanine, the CDR3 spans 13 amino acids. The DNA shown is the 39-base CDR3, in frame from base 1. At the junction V is shortened by 4 bases and J by 7 bases, with 8 bases in between. Looking up the germline V gene yields CDR1 MGHRA and CDR2 YSYEKL.

Material: CD8+ T cells from blood. The sequence came from a human donor in good health. Recombination connected TRBV4-1 to TRBJ1-6; the D gene lacks a confident call. The DNA sequence is given as TGCGCCAGCAGCCTGGGCCAAAATTCACCCCTCCACTTT. It translates to CASSLGQNSPLHF.